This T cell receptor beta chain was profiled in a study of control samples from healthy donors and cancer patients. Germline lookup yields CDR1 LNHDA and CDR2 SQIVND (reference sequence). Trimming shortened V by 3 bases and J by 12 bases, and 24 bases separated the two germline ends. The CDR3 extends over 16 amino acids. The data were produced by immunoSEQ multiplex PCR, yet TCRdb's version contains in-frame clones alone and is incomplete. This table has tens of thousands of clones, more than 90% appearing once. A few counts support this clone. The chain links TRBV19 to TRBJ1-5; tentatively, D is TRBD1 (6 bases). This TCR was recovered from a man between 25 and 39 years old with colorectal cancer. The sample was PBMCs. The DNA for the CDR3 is TGTGCCAGTAGTATTTCCAGGGGAATATTAAAGCAGGTCCAGCATTTT. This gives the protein CASSISRGILKQVQHF. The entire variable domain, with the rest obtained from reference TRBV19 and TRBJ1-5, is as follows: DGGITQSPKYLFRKEGQNVTLSCEQNLNHDAMYWYRQDPGQGLRLIYYSQIVNDFQKGDIAEGYSVSREKKESFPLTVTSAQKNPTAFYLCASSISRGILKQVQHFGDGTRLSIL.